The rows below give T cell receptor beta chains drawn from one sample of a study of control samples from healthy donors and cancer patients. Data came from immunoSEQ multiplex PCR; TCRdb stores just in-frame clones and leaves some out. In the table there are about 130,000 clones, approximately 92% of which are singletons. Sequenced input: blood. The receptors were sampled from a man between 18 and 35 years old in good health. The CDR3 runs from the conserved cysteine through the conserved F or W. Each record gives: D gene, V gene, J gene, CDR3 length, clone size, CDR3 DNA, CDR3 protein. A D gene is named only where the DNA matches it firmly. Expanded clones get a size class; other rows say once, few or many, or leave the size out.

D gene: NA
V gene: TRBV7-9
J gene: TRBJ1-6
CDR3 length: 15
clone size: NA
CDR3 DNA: TGTGCCAGCAGACCCCCGGGACTGGGAAATTCACCCCTCCACTTT
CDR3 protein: CASRPPGLGNSPLHF

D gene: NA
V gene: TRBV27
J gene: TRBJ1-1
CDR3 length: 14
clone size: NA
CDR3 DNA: TGTGCCAGCAGTCTTCGACGGGGGAACACTGAAGCTTTCTTT
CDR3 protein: CASSLRRGNTEAFF

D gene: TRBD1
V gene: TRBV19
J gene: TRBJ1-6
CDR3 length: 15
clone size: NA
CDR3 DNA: TGTGCCAGCGGGACAGGGGGGATTACGGATTCACCCCTCCACTTT
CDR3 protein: CASGTGGITDSPLHF

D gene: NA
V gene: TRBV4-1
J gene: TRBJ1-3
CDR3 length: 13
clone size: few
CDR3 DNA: TGCGCCAGCAGCCAAGACACCGCGAAAACCATATATTTT
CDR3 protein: CASSQDTAKTIYF

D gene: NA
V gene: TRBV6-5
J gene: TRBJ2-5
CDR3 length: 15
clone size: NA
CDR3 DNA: TGTGCCAGCGGTTGGGGGGACCTCCAGAGGGAGACCCAGTACTTC
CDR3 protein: CASGWGDLQRETQYF

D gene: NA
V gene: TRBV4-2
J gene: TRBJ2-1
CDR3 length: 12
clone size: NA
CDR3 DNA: TGTGCCAGCAGCCTGCAGGGGAATGAGCAGTTCTTC
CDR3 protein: CASSLQGNEQFF

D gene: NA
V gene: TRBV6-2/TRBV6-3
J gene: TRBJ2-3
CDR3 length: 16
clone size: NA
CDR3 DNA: TGTGCCAGCAGTTACAATCATCAGGCGGATACAGATACGCAGTATTTT
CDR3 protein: CASSYNHQADTDTQYF

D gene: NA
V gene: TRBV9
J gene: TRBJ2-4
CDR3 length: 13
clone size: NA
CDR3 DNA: TGTGCCAGCAGCCCCCCGCAGGGAAACATTCAGTACTTC
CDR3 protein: CASSPPQGNIQYF

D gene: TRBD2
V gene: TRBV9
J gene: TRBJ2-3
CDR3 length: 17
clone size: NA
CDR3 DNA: TGTGCCAGCAGCGTAGGGCTAGCGGGAGGTCCCACAGATACGCAGTATTTT
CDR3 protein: CASSVGLAGGPTDTQYF

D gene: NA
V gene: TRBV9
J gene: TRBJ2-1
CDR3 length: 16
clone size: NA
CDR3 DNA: TGTGCCAGCAGCGTCAGCCGGGACAACTCCTACAATGAGCAGTTCTTC
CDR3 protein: CASSVSRDNSYNEQFF

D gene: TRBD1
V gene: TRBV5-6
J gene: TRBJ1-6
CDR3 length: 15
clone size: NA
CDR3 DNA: TGTGCCAGCAGCTTCAGGGACAGGGTGTATTCACCCCTCCACTTT
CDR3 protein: CASSFRDRVYSPLHF

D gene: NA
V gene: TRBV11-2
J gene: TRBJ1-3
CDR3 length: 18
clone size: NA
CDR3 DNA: TGTGCCAGCAGCGCGATTAAAGCTTCAGGGGAAAGTGGAAACACCATATATTTT
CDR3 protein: CASSAIKASGESGNTIYF

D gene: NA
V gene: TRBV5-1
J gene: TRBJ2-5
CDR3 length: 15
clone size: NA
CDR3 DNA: TGCGCCAGCAGCAAGCGGACAGGAGGGCAAGAGACCCAGTACTTC
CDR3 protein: CASSKRTGGQETQYF

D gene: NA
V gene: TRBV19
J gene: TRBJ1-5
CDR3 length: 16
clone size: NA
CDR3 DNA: TGTGCCAGTAGTTCCAGTCGACAGGACACCAATCAGCCCCAGCATTTT
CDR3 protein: CASSSSRQDTNQPQHF

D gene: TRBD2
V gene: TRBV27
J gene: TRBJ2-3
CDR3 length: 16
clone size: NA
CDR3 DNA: TGTGCCAGCGCGGACCGTCCTAGCGGTAACACAGATACGCAGTATTTT
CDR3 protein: CASADRPSGNTDTQYF

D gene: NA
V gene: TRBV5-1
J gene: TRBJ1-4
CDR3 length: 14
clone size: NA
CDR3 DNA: TGCGCCAGCAGCCTCCCGGGGGTTGATCAAAAACTGTTTTTT
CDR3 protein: CASSLPGVDQKLFF

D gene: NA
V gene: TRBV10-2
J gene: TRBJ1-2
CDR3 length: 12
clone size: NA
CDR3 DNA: TGCGCCAGCAGTGACAAGGCCTATGGCTACACCTTC
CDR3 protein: CASSDKAYGYTF

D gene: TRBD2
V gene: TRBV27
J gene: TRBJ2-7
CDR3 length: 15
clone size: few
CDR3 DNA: TGTGCCAGCAGTTTAACCTCCGGGACTACCTACGAGCAGTACTTC
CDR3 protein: CASSLTSGTTYEQYF

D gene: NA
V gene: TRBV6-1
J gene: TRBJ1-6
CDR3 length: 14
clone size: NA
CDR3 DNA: TGTGCCAGCAGTGAGAATGAGGTGGTGACACCCCTCCACTTT
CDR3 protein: CASSENEVVTPLHF

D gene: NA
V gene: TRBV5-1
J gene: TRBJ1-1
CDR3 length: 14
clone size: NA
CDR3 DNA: TGCGCCAGCAGCTTCAGGGGTGGGGACACTGAAGCTTTCTTT
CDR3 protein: CASSFRGGDTEAFF

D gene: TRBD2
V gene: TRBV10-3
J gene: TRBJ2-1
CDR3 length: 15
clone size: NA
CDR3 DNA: TGTGCCATCAGTGTTCGGGGGGGTACCTACAATGAGCAGTTCTTC
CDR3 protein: CAISVRGGTYNEQFF

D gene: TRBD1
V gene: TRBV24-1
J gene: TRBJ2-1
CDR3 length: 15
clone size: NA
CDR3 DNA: TGTGCCACCAGTGTACTGTCCGGGACAGGGAATGAGCAGTTCTTC
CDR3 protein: CATSVLSGTGNEQFF

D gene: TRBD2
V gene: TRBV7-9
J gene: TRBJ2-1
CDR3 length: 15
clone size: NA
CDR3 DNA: TGTGCCAGCAGCTTATCCAGCGGGGTAATAAATGAGCAGTTCTTC
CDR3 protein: CASSLSSGVINEQFF

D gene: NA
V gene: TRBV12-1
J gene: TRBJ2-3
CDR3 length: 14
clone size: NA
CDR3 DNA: TGTGCCAGCAGCTTTGCCTTTCCCACAGATACGCAGTATTTT
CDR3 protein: CASSFAFPTDTQYF

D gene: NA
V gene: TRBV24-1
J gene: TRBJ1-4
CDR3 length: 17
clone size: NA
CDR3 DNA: TGTGCCACCAGTGATTCTCCGGGCCTGCCTTCCTACGAAAAACTGTTTTTT
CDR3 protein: CATSDSPGLPSYEKLFF

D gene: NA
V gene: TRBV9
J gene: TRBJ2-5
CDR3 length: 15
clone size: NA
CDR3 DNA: TGTGCCAGCAGCGTAGGGGCCTCCATGGAAGAGACCCAGTACTTC
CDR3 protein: CASSVGASMEETQYF

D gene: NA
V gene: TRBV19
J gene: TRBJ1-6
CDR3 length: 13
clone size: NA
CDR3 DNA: TGTGTCAGTAACTACGTGGGGAATTCACCCCTCCACTTT
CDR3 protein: CVSNYVGNSPLHF

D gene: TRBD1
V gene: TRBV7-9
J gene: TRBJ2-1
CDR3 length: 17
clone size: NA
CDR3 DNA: TGTGCCACCCAGGGTATAACCGGGACAGGGAAAAACAATGAGCAGTTCTTC
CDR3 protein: CATQGITGTGKNNEQFF

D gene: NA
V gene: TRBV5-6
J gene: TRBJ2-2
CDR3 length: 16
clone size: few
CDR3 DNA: TGTGCCAGCAGCTTGGACGCCACCCTTTTGACCGGGGAGCTGTTTTTT
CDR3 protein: CASSLDATLLTGELFF

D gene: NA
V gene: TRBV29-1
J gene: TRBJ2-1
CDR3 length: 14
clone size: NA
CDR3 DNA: TGCAGCGTTGGCCGTTTTGCGGGACTCCCTGAGCAGTTCTTC
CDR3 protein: CSVGRFAGLPEQFF

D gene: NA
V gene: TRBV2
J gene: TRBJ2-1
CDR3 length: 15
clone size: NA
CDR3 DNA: TGTGCCAGCAGTGAACGGTCGGGGGGCATGGATGAGCAGTTCTTC
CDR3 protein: CASSERSGGMDEQFF

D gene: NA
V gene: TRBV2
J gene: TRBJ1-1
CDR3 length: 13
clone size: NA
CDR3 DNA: TGTGCCAGCAAGCAGGGGAGGGACACTGAAGCTTTCTTT
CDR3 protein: CASKQGRDTEAFF

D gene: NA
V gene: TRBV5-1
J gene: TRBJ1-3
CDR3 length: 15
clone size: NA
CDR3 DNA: TGCGCCAGCAGCTTGGGGACAGTCTCTGGAAACACCATATATTTT
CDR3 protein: CASSLGTVSGNTIYF

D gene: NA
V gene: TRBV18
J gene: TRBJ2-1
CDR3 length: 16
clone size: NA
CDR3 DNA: TGTGCCAGCTCACCACCGTCATCAGGGAAAAACAATGAGCAGTTCTTC
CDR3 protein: CASSPPSSGKNNEQFF

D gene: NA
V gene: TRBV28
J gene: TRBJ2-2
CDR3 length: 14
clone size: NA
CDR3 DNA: TGTGCCAGCAGTGGTAAGGGGATCACCGGGGAGCTGTTTTTT
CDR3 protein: CASSGKGITGELFF

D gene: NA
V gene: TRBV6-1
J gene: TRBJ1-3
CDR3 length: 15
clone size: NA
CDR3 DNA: TGTGCCAGCAGTGAAACCGCCCCCTCTGGAAACACCATATATTTT
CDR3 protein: CASSETAPSGNTIYF

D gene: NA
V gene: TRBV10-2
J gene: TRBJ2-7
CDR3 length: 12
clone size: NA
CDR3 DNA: TGCGCCAGCAGTGCCCAGGGGGGGGAGCAGTACTTC
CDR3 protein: CASSAQGGEQYF

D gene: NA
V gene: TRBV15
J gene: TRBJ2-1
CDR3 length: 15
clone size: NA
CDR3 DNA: TGTGCCACCAGCCCCGCTCTACCGCTCCGGAATGAGCAGTTCTTC
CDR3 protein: CATSPALPLRNEQFF

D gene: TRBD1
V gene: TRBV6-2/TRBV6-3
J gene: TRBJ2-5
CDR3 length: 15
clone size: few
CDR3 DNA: TGTGCCAGCAGTTACGGCTCAGGGGGAGCAGAGACCCAGTACTTC
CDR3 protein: CASSYGSGGAETQYF

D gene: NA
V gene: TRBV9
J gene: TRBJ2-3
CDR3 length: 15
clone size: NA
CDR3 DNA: TGTGCCAGCAGCGTAGGTGCCTACGAAACGGATACGCAGTATTTT
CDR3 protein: CASSVGAYETDTQYF

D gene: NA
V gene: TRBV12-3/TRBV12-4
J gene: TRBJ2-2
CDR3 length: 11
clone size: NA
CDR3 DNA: TGTGCCAGCAGTTCCACCGGGGAGCTGTTTTTT
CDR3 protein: CASSSTGELFF

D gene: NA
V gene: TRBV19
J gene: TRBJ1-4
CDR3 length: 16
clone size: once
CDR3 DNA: TGTGCCAGTAGTAACCGGGAGATTGCAACTAATGAAAAACTGTTTTTT
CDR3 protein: CASSNREIATNEKLFF

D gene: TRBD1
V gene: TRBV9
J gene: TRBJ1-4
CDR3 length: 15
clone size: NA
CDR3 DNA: TGTGCCAGCAGCGACGGGGGACAGGGGCAGGAAAAACTGTTTTTT
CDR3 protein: CASSDGGQGQEKLFF

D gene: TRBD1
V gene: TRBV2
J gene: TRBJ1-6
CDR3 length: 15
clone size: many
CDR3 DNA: TGTGCCAGCAGTGGGACAGGAGTCTCTAATTCACCCCTCCACTTT
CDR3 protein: CASSGTGVSNSPLHF